These 27 T cell receptor beta chains were sequenced from one sample in a study of STAT5B mutations in CD4+ large granular lymphocyte leukemia. Here immunoSEQ multiplex PCR was the method, and the copy in TCRdb shows in-frame clones only, minus some. Here the sample spans fewer than 45,000 clones, roughly four fifths being singletons. Specimen: CD4+ T cells from blood buffy coats. The receptors originated from a human donor in good health.

The rearrangement joins TRBV6-1 to TRBJ2-3, with a possible D match to TRBD1 (5 bases). V was trimmed by 6 bases and J by 1 base, leaving 8 bases between them. The germline V gene has CDR1 MNHNS and CDR2 SASEGT. The CDR3 has 13 amino acids. CDR3 protein: CASRDRGTDTQYF. DNA for the CDR3: TGTGCCAGCAGAGACAGAGGCACAGATACGCAGTATTTT.

The chain couples TRBV4-2 to TRBJ2-7; 7 bases are a match to TRBD1. Germline CDR1 and CDR2: LGHNA and YNFKEQ. This CDR3 comprises 15 residues. V shed 3 bases, J shed 2 bases, and the junction held 7 bases outside the gene matches. The CDR3 sequence: CASSQPGQLTYEQYF. The CDR3 DNA sequence: TGTGCCAGCAGCCAGCCGGGACAGTTGACCTACGAGCAGTACTTC.

This chain connects TRBV27 to TRBJ2-1, with TRBD2 as a possible D gene (6 bases). The CDR3 spans 15 residues. V was clipped by 5 bases and J by 4 bases, with 15 bases between them. Looked up from germline, CDR1 is MNHEY and CDR2 is SMNVEV (reference sequence). The CDR3 coding sequence is TGTGCCAGCAGTCCTGGTTTCGGGGGTTACAATGAGCAGTTCTTC. Translated: CASSPGFGGYNEQFF.

V and J are TRBV7-2 and TRBJ1-5, with TRBD1 matching 7 bases. The CDR3 length is 13 residues. Germline CDR1 and CDR2: SGHTA and FQGNSA. V was pared by 5 bases and J by 9 bases, with 7 bases of the junction left unmatched. CDR3 protein: CASSQSSGGPQHF. The CDR3 DNA reads as TGTGCCAGCAGCCAGAGCTCAGGGGGGCCCCAGCATTTT.

The CDR3, as DNA: TGTGCCAGCAGCGTCCATGAAAAACTGTTTTTT. Translation: CASSVHEKLFF. The rearrangement links TRBV2 to TRBJ1-4; no definite D call. V lost 6 bases and J lost 6, with 5 bases in between. Germline V CDR1 and CDR2: SNHLY, FYNNEI. This CDR3 comprises 11 residues. Full variable domain (remainder filled in from reference TRBV2 and TRBJ1-4): EPEVTQTPSHQVTQMGQEVILRCVPISNHLYFYWYRQILGQKVEFLVSFYNNEISEKSEIFDDQFSVERPDGSNFTLKIRSTKLEDSAMYFCASSVHEKLFFGSGTQLSVL.

This clone was seen just once. The chain links TRBV14 to TRBJ2-3; D call uncertain. The germline V gene encodes CDR1 SGHDN and CDR2 FVKESK. The CDR3 is 12 residues long. The ends were cut back, 2 bases at V and 4 bases at J, with 4 bases in the middle. The CDR3 is CASSQYPDTQYF. The CDR3 DNA reads TGTGCCAGCAGCCAATATCCAGATACGCAGTATTTT. Full variable domain (rest looked up from reference TRBV14 and TRBJ2-3): EAGVTQFPSHSVIEKGQTVTLRCDPISGHDNLYWYRRVMGKEIKFLLHFVKESKQDESGMPNNRFLAERTGGTYSTLKVQPAELEDSGVYFCASSQYPDTQYFGPGTRLTVL.

The sample holds a few counts of this clone. The V gene is TRBV18, the J gene TRBJ1-1; no clear D. CDR1 is KGHSH and CDR2 is LQKENI in the germline V gene. The CDR3 sequence is 15 residues long. The germline V and J ends were trimmed by 3 bases and 5 bases, with 16 bases remaining between them. For the CDR3, the DNA is TGTGCCAGCTCACCGTCGATAGGGAGGGTGACTGAAGCTTTCTTT. Translating gives CASSPSIGRVTEAFF.

The chain combines TRBV21-1 with TRBJ2-3; the table's D gene call, TRBD2, was not cross checked with the DNA. TRBV21-1 is designated a pseudogene. The CDR3 is 19 residues long. Here the CDR3 DNA reads TGTGCCAGGTGGCTGTTAAAAGGTGTAGGGGAGGGAGTCACAGATACGCAGTATTTT. The encoded protein is CARWLLKGVGEGVTDTQYF.

This chain links TRBV2 with TRBJ1-6; D is undetermined. This CDR3 is built from 14 residues. Germline CDR1 and CDR2: SNHLY and FYNNEI. Trimming shortened V by 6 bases and J by 3 bases, and 9 bases separated the two germline ends. In DNA form, the CDR3 reads TGTGCCAGCAGCGGGAAGGGCTATAATTCACCCCTCCACTTT. This sequence encodes CASSGKGYNSPLHF.

J is TRBJ2-5 and V is TRBV4-3; 12 bases agree with TRBD2. CDR1 LGHNA and CDR2 YSLEER come from the germline V gene. The CDR3 covers 16 residues. The V gene end was trimmed by 5 bases and the J gene end by 4 bases; junction bases not matched to a gene: 8. CDR3 nucleotide sequence: TGCGCCAGCAGCAAAGGGGAGACTAGCGGGAGAGAGACCCAGTACTTC. Amino acid sequence: CASSKGETSGRETQYF.

This clone occurred a few times. The genes are TRBV25-1 and TRBJ1-6, with a tentative D call TRBD1 (5 bases). CDR1 and CDR2 from the germline V gene are MGHDK and SYGVNS. Trimming stripped 2 bases from V and 9 bases from J, with 11 bases between. CDR3 length equals 14 residues. CDR3 sequence reads: CASSEGGSSSPLHF. CDR3 nucleotides: TGTGCCAGCAGTGAAGGGGGAAGTAGTTCACCCCTCCACTTT.

This sequence joins TRBV28 and TRBJ1-1, with D possibly matching TRBD1 (5 bases). The CDR3 sequence is 12 residues long. Germline assignment: CDR1 MDHEN and CDR2 SYDVKM. Trimming took off 3 bases at V and 10 bases at J, with 12 bases between the two ends. CDR3 nucleotide sequence: TGTGCCAGCAGTTTGATAGTTGGGGGAGCTTTCTTT. Translating it yields CASSLIVGGAFF.

The gene calls are TRBV6-6 and TRBJ1-6; weak D call: TRBD1 (5 bases). With 6 bases removed from V and 8 bases from J, the gap between germline ends came to 14 bases. The CDR3 runs 14 residues. Germline V gene sequence: CDR1 MNHNY, CDR2 SVGAGI (reference sequence). CDR3 nucleotide sequence: TGTGCCAGCAGCAAGCCCGGGGGGGATTCACCCCTCCACTTT. Protein: CASSKPGGDSPLHF.

The sample holds one count of this clone. This chain links TRBV6-1 with TRBJ1-5; D is ambiguous. The CDR3 runs 13 residues. Trimming stripped 4 bases from V and 6 bases from J, with 10 bases between. Germline CDR1 reads MNHNS; CDR2 reads SASEGT. The chain's CDR3 is CASSGEIGQPQHF. The CDR3 DNA reads TGTGCCAGCAGTGGAGAGATCGGTCAGCCCCAGCATTTT.

The J gene is TRBJ2-3, the V gene TRBV19; the D is unclear. Germline V gives CDR1 LNHDA, CDR2 SQIVND (reference sequence). CDR3 length: 13 amino acids. Trimming took off 2 bases at V and 1 base at J, with 4 bases between the two ends. The CDR3 sequence is CASSIHRTDTQYF. CDR3 nucleotides: TGTGCCAGTAGTATACACCGCACAGATACGCAGTATTTT.

V gene TRBV21-1 combines with J gene TRBJ2-3; the table's TRBD2 call for D was not verified on the DNA. TRBV21-1 is reported as a pseudogene. The CDR3 runs to 24 residues. The CDR3 spells CASSKGPPYNSRRLAGQSTDTQYF. The CDR3 DNA follows: TGTGCCAGCAGCAAAGGACCCCCTTACAACTCTAGGCGACTAGCGGGACAAAGCACAGATACGCAGTATTTT.

V gene TRBV19 combines with J gene TRBJ1-6, with D unresolved. V was clipped by 8 bases and J by 13 bases, with 18 bases between them. The CDR3 runs 13 residues. CDR1 and CDR2 from the germline V gene are LNHDA and SQIVND (reference sequence). CDR3 loop: CASGYTVPGPLHF. CDR3 nucleotides: TGTGCCAGTGGATATACGGTCCCCGGGCCCCTCCACTTT. The whole variable domain, remainder taken from reference TRBV19 and TRBJ1-6, is DGGITQSPKYLFRKEGQNVTLSCEQNLNHDAMYWYRQDPGQGLRLIYYSQIVNDFQKGDIAEGYSVSREKKESFPLTVTSAQKNPTAFYLCASGYTVPGPLHFGNGTRLTVT.

This rearrangement joins TRBV5-1 to TRBJ2-5, with D unclear. The J call may be wrong; the DNA end is better matched by TRBJ2-7. Germline CDR1 reads SGHRS; CDR2 reads YFSETQ. The CDR3 runs to 14 residues. In DNA, the CDR3 is TGCGCCAGCAGCTTGGTCCCCGCCAACGTCGAGCAGTACTTC. Protein sequence: CASSLVPANVEQYF.

For the CDR3, the DNA is TGTGCCAGCATGAGATCAGGGTTTGGCGAGCAGTACTTC. Translating gives CASMRSGFGEQYF. This sequence joins TRBV25-1 and TRBJ2-7; the D gene is possibly TRBD1 (5 bases). V was clipped by 7 bases and J by 6 bases, with 16 bases between them. The CDR3 covers 13 residues. The germline gives CDR1 MGHDK, CDR2 SYGVNS.

This clone was picked up one time. The gene calls are TRBV19 and TRBJ2-7; TRBD1 or TRBD2 may be the D gene (5 bases each). The CDR3 has 14 residues. The germline gives CDR1 LNHDA, CDR2 SQIVND (reference sequence). V lost 5 bases to trimming and J lost 5 bases, with 16 bases between them. In DNA form, the CDR3 reads TGTGCCAGTAGTCCACCGGGACCATGGGACGAGCAGTACTTC. This sequence encodes CASSPPGPWDEQYF.

The V gene is TRBV7-8, the J gene TRBJ2-7, with D uncertain. V lost 0 bases and J lost 0, with 9 bases in between. Germline V gives CDR1 SGHVS, CDR2 FQNEAQ. CDR3 length equals 15 residues. This CDR3 reads CASSLAGLPSYEQYF. Written as DNA, the CDR3 is TGTGCCAGCAGCTTAGCTGGGCTTCCCTCCTACGAGCAGTACTTC.

Only a few counts were recorded for this clone. The chain combines TRBV4-1 with TRBJ1-2; the D is unclear. This CDR3 region has 17 residues. V was pared by 2 bases and J by 5 bases, with 21 bases between. CDR1 is MGHRA and CDR2 is YSYEKL in the germline V gene. As DNA, the CDR3 is TGCGCCAGCAGCCAATCATTTGCAGGTGGTTCCACTTATGGCTACACCTTC. Translated, it gives CASSQSFAGGSTYGYTF.

The CDR3 loop is CASSLGLLGDTQYF. In nucleotides, the CDR3 is TGTGCCAGCAGCTTAGGTCTCCTGGGAGATACGCAGTATTTT. This sequence joins TRBV7-6 and TRBJ2-3, with D hard to call. Trimming removed 1 base from V and 5 bases from J, with 10 bases in between. This CDR3 contains 14 residues. Germline V gene data show CDR1 as SGHVS and CDR2 as FNYEAQ.

This chain links TRBV5-8 with TRBJ2-7; D gene unclear. The CDR3 totals 11 residues. V lost 5 bases and J lost 7, with 10 bases in between. Germline V gene lookup returns CDR1 SGHTS and CDR2 YDEGEE. CDR3 sequence (DNA): TGTGCCAGCAGGCATGTGGAAGAGCAGTACTTC. This codes for CASRHVEEQYF.

The chain uses TRBV5-1 and TRBJ2-1, with 9 nucleotides matching TRBD1. V lost 0 bases to trimming and J lost 6 bases; unmatched junction nucleotides: 4. The CDR3 is made up of 15 amino acids. Germline CDR1 and CDR2: SGHRS and YFSETQ. The chain's CDR3 is CASSLGDRAPNEQFF. CDR3 nucleotides: TGCGCCAGCAGCTTGGGGGACAGGGCCCCCAATGAGCAGTTCTTC.

The chain links TRBV7-2 to TRBJ2-7; D is undetermined. The CDR3 is 14 amino acids. Germline CDR1 reads SGHTA; CDR2 reads FQGNSA. V gave up 2 bases and J gave up 2 bases, with 10 bases separating them. The CDR3 region is CASSLYITPYEQYF. Written as DNA, the CDR3 is TGTGCCAGCAGCTTATATATTACTCCCTACGAGCAGTACTTC. The whole variable domain, remainder taken from reference TRBV7-2 and TRBJ2-7, is GAGVSQSPSNKVTEKGKDVELRCDPISGHTALYWYRQSLGQGLEFLIYFQGNSAPDKSGLPSDRFSAERTGGSVSTLTIQRTQQEDSAVYLCASSLYITPYEQYFGPGTRLTVT.

Only one count was recorded for this clone. This chain connects TRBV19 to TRBJ2-2, with TRBD2 matching 8 bases. CDR3 length equals 15 residues. V dropped 7 bases and J dropped 5; count of bases not matched to a gene: 9. Per the germline V gene, CDR1 is LNHDA and CDR2 is SQIVND (reference sequence). CDR3 nucleotides: TGTGCCAGTACCAACCCCGGGGGGGGTACCGGGGAGCTGTTTTTT. It encodes CASTNPGGGTGELFF.